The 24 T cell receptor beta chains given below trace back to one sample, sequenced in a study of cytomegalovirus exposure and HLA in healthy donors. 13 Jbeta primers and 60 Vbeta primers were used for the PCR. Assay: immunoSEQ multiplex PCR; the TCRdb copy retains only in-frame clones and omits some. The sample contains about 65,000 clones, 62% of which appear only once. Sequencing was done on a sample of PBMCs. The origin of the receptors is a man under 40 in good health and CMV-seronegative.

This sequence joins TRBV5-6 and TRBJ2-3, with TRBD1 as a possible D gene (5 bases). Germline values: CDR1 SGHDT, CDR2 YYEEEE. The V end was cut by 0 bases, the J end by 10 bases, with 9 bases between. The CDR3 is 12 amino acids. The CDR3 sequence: CASSLAQGAQYF. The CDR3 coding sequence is TGTGCCAGCAGCTTGGCCCAGGGCGCGCAGTATTTT.

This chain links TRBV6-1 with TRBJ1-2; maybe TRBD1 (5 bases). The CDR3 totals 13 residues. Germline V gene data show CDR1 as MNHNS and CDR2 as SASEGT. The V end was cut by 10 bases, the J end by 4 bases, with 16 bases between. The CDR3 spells CATRLGESYGYTF. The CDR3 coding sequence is TGTGCCACCCGACTAGGGGAAAGCTATGGCTACACCTTC.

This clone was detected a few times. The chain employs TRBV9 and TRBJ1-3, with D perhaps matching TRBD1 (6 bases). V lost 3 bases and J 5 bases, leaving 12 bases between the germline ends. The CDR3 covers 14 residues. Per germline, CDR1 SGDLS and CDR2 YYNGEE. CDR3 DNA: TGTGCCAGCAGCGCCGCAGGGGCAAGAAACACCATATATTTT. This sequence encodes CASSAAGARNTIYF.

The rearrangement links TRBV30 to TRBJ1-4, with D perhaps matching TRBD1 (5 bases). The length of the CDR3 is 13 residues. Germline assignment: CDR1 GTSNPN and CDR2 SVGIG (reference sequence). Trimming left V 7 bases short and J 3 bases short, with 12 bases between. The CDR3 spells CAYRQSSNEKLFF. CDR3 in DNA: TGTGCCTACAGACAGTCGTCTAATGAAAAACTGTTTTTT.

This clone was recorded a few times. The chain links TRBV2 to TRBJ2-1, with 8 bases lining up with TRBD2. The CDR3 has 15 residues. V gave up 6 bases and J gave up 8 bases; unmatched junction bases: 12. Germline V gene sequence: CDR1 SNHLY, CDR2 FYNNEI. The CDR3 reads CASRTGTSSWDEQFF. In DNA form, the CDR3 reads TGTGCCAGCAGAACCGGGACTAGTAGTTGGGATGAGCAGTTCTTC.

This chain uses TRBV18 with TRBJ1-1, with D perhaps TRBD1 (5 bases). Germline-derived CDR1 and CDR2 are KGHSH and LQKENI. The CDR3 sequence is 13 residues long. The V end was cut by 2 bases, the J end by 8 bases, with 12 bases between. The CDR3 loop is CASSPTRQIEAFF. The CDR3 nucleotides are TGTGCCAGCTCACCAACCAGACAGATAGAAGCTTTCTTT. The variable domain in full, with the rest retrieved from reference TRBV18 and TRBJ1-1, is NAGVMQNPRHLVRRRGQEARLRCSPMKGHSHVYWYRQLPEEGLKFMVYLQKENIIDESGMPKERFSAEFPKEGPSILRIQQVVRGDSAAYFCASSPTRQIEAFFGQGTRLTVV.

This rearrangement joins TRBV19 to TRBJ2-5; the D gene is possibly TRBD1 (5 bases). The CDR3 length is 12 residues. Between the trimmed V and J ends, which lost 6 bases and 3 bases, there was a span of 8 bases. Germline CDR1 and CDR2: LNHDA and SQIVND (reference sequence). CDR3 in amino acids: CASRGPEETQYF. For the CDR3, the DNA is TGTGCCAGTAGGGGGCCTGAAGAGACCCAGTACTTC.

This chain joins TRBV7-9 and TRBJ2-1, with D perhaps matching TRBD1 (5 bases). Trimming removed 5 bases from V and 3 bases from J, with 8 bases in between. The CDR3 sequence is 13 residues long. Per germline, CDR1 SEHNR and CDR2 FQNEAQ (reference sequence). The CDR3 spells CASSLDSYNEQFF. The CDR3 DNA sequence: TGTGCCAGCAGCCTCGACAGCTACAATGAGCAGTTCTTC.

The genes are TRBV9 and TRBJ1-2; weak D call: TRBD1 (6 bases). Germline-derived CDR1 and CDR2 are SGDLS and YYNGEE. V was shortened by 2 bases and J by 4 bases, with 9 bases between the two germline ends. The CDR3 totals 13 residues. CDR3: CASSVTGLYGYTF. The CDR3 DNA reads TGTGCCAGCAGCGTTACAGGGCTCTATGGCTACACCTTC.

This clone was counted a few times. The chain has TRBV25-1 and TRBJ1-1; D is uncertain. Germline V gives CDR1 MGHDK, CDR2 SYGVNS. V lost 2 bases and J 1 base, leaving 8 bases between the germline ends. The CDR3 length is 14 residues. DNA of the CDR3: TGTGCCAGCAGTGAACTGTCCGGGAACACTGAAGCTTTCTTT. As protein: CASSELSGNTEAFF.

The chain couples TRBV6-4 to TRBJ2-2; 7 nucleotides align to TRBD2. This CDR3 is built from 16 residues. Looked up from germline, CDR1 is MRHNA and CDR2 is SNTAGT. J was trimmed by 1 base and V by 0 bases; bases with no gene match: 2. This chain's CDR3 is CASSDSQRGNTGELFF. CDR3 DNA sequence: TGTGCCAGCAGTGACTCTCAGCGGGGGAACACCGGGGAGCTGTTTTTT.

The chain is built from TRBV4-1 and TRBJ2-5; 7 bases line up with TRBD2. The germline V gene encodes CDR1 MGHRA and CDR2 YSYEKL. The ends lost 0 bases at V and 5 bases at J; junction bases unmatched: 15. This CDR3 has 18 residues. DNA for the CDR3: TGCGCCAGCAGCCAAGATCCCCGCACTAGCGCATCAATGGAGACCCAGTACTTC. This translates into CASSQDPRTSASMETQYF.

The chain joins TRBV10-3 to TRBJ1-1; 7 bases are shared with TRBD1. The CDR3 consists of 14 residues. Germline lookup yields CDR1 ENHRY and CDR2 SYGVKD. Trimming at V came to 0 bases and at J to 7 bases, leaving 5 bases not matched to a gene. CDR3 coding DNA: TGTGCCATCAGTGAGTCTTTACGGGACAGTGAAGCTTTCTTT. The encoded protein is CAISESLRDSEAFF.

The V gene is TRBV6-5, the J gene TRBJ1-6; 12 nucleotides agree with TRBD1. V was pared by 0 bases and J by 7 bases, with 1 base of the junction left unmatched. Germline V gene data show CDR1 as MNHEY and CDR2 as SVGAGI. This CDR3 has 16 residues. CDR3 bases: TGTGCCAGCAGTTACTCGGGACAGGGGGCAAATTCACCCCTCCACTTT. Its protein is CASSYSGQGANSPLHF.

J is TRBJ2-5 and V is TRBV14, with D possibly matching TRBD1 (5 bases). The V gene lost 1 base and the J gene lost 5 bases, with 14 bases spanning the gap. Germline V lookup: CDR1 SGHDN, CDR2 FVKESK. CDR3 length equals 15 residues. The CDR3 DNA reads TGTGCCAGCAGCCAAGCGCGTCGACAGAGGGAGACCCAGTACTTC. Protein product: CASSQARRQRETQYF.

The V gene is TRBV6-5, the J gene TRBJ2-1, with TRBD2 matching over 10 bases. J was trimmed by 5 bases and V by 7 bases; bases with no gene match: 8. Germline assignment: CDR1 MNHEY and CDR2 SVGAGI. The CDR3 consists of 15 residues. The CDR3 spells CASTDVAGGNNEQFF. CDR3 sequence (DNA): TGTGCCAGCACCGATGTAGCGGGGGGTAACAATGAGCAGTTCTTC.

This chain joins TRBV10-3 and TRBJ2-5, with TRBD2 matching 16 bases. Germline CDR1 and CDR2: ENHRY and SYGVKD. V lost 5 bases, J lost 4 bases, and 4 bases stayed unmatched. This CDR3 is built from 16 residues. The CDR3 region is CAISPGLAGGRETQYF. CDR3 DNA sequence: TGTGCCATCAGTCCGGGACTAGCGGGGGGGCGAGAGACCCAGTACTTC.

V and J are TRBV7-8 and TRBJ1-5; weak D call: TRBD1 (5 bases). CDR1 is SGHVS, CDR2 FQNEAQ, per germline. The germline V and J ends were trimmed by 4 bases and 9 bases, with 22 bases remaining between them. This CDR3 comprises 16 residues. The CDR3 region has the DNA TGTGCCAGCAGCTCCCCGGGGGGGGAGAGGAATGGGCCCCAGCATTTT. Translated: CASSSPGGERNGPQHF.

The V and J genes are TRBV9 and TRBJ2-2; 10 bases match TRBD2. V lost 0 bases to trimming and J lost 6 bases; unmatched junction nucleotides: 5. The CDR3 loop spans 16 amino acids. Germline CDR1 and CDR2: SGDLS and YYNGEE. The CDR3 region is CASSVAAGGRPGELFF. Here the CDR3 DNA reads TGTGCCAGCAGCGTAGCAGCGGGGGGGCGGCCCGGGGAGCTGTTTTTT.

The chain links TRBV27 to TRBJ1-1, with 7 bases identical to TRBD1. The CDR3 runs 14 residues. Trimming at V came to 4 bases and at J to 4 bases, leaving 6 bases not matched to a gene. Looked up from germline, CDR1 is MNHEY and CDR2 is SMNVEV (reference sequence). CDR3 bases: TGTGCCAGCAGTTGGACAGGTCGGGGCACTGAAGCTTTCTTT. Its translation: CASSWTGRGTEAFF.

CDR3 coding DNA: TGTGCCAGCAGCCTTAGAGATGGCGGGGGGGCACCCCGTAGCACAGATACGCAGTATTTT. This translates into CASSLRDGGGAPRSTDTQYF. The gene calls are TRBV9 and TRBJ2-3; TRBD2 aligns across 9 bases. The germline V gene encodes CDR1 SGDLS and CDR2 YYNGEE. J lost 0 bases, V lost 4 bases, and 18 bases had no gene match. This CDR3 contains 20 residues.

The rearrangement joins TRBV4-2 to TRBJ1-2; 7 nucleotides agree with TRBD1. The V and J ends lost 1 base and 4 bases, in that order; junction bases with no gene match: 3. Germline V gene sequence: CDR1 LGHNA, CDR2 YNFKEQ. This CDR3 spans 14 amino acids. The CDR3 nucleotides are TGTGCCAGCAGCCAAGGGGGACAGACCTATGGCTACACCTTC. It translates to CASSQGGQTYGYTF.

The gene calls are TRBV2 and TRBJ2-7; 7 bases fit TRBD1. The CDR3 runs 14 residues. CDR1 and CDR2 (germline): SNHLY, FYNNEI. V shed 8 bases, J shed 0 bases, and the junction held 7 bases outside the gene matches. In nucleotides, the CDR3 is TGTGCCAGCGGTGGGGACAGCTTCTCCTACGAGCAGTACTTC. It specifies CASGGDSFSYEQYF.

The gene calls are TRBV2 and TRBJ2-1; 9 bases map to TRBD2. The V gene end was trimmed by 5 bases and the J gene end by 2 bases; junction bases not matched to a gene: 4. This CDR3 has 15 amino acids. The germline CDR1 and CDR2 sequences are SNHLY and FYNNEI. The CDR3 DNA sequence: TGTGCCAGCAGTCCCAGCGGGGGGACCTACAATGAGCAGTTCTTC. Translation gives CASSPSGGTYNEQFF.